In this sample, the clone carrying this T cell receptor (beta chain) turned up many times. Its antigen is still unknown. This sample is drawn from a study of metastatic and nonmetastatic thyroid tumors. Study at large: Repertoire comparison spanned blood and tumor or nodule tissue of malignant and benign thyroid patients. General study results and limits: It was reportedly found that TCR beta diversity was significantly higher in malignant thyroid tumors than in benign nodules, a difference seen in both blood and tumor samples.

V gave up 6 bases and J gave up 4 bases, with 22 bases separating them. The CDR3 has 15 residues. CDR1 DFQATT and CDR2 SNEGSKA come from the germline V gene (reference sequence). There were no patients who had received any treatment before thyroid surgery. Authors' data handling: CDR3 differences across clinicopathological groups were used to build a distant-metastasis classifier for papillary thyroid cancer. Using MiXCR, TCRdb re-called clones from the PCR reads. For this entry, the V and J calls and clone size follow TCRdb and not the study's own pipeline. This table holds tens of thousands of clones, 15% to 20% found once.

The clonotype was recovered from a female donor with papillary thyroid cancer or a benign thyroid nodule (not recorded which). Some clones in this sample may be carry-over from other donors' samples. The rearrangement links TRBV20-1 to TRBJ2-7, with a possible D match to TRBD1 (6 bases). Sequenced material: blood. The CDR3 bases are TGCAGTGCCCAGCAGGCTCGGCAGGGGATATACGAGCAGTACTTC. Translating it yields CSAQQARQGIYEQYF.